The T cell receptor beta chain under discussion was sequenced for a study of T cell responses to AZD1222 COVID-19 vaccine. The junction had 6 bases not matched to a gene; V was cut back by 4 bases and J by 1 base. Per the germline V gene, CDR1 is MNHEY and CDR2 is SVGAGI. The CDR3 covers 15 residues. The study's findings and limits: White British donors predominated, females outnumbered males, and clonal diversity was possibly underestimated.

TCRdb's table, derived via immunoSEQ multiplex PCR, lists solely in-frame clones and lacks some. In the table there are around 130,000 clones, 70% to 90% of which are singletons. The study pooled second doses at about 4 or about 12 weeks. Concerning this clone itself: No antigen is known for it.

The material sequenced was peripheral blood, taken 28 days after the second AZD1222 dose. The V gene is TRBV6-5, the J gene TRBJ2-7; TRBD1 matches 8 bases. The receptor was isolated from an adult who received the AZD1222 COVID-19 vaccine. CDR3 in amino acids: CASSSTGGVSYEQYF. The CDR3 nucleotides read TGTGCCAGCAGTTCAACAGGGGGAGTATCCTACGAGCAGTACTTC.